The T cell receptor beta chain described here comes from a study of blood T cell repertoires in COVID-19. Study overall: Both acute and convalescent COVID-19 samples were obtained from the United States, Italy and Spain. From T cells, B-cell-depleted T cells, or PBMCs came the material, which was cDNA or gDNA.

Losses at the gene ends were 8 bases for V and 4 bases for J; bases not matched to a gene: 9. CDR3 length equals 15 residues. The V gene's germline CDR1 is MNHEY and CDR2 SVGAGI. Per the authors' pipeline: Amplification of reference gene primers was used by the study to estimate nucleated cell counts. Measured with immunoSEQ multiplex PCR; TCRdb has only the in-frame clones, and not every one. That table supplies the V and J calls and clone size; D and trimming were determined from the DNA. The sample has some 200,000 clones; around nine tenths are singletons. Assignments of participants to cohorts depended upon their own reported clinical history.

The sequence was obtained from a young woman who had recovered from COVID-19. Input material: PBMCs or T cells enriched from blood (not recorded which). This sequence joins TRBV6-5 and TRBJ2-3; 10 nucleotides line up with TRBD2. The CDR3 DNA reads TGTGCCAGCTCGCCACTAGCGGGGACAGCAGATACGCAGTATTTT. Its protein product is CASSPLAGTADTQYF.